This TCR beta chain derives from a study of shared clonotypes between healthy human individuals. Whole-study results and caveats: Sorted-subset sequencing was shown by rarefaction to be incomplete despite large depth. Sequencing depth was predicted to influence how clonotypes are shared among donors.

This table comes from immunoSEQ multiplex PCR, and its TCRdb copy is limited to in-frame clones, with some not included. Of millions of clones listed, approximately 94% are singletons. The V end was cut by 0 bases, the J end by 4 bases, with 12 bases between. From germline, CDR1 is LGHNA and CDR2 YSLEER. This CDR3 contains 15 residues. With regard to this clone: As yet, its antigen is unknown.

This sequence joins TRBV4-3 and TRBJ1-2; D gene ambiguous. The specimen was naive CD4+ T cells sorted from blood. Regarding subset: CD45RA+ positively selected. The receptor's source is a man between 18 and 29 years old in good health. The CDR3 DNA reads as TGCGCCAGCAGCCAAGATCCCCGGGAGCCCTATGGCTACACCTTC. Encoded protein: CASSQDPREPYGYTF.